This T cell receptor (beta chain) was sequenced for a study of shared clonotypes between healthy human individuals. Study-wide points: Tissues were not sampled, only blood, and their repertoires likely differ.

Regarding this clone: Its target is not known.

Sorted-subset replicate PCRs used approximately 190 ng of genomic DNA. This amount corresponded to tens of thousands of T cell genomes. In the original processing: ImmunoSEQ sequences covered only the junction and lacked quality scores; filtering therefore differed. Assay: immunoSEQ multiplex PCR; the TCRdb copy retains only in-frame clones and omits some. V, J and clone size were drawn from that table, and D and trimming were deduced from the DNA. The sample contains about 2 million clones, 85% to 95% of which appear only once. The CDR3 contains 15 residues. CDR1 LNHDA and CDR2 SQIVND come from the germline V gene (reference sequence). V lost 4 bases, J lost 7 bases, and 19 bases lay in between.

The source of this sequence is a man between 18 and 35 years old in good health. V and J are TRBV19 and TRBJ2-5; D is undetermined. Sequenced sample: naive CD4+ T cells sorted from blood. Subset in this sample: CD45RA+ positively selected. Here the CDR3 reads CASSTPSTGEWTQYF. DNA for the CDR3: TGTGCCAGTAGTACCCCTTCGACCGGCGAATGGACCCAGTACTTC.